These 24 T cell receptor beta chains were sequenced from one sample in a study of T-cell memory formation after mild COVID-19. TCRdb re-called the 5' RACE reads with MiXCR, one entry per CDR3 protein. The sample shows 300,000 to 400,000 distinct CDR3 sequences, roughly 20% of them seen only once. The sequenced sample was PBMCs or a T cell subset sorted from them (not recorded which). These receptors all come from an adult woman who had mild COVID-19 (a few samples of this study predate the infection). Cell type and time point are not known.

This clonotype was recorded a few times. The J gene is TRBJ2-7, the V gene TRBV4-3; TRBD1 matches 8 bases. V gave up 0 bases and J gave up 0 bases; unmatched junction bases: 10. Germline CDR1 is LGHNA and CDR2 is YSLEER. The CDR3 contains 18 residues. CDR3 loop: CASSQETRQGTGSYEQYF. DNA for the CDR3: TGCGCCAGCAGCCAAGAAACCCGACAGGGGACGGGCTCCTACGAGCAGTACTTC.

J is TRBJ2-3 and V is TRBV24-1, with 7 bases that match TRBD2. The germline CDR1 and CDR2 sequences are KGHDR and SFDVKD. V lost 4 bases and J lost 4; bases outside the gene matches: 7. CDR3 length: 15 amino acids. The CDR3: CATSEGGSIADTQYF. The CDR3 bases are TGTGCCACCAGTGAGGGCGGGAGCATCGCAGATACGCAGTATTTT.

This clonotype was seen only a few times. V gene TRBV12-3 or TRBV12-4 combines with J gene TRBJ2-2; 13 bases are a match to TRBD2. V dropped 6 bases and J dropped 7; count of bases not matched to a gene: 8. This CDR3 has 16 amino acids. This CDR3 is CASRWTSGSSGGELFF. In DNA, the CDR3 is TGTGCCAGCAGATGGACTAGCGGGAGTTCAGGCGGGGAGCTGTTTTTT.

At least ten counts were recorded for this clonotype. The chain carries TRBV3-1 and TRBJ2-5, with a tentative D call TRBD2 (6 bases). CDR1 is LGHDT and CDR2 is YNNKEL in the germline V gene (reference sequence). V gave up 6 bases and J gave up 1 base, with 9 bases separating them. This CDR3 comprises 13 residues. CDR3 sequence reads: CASRGDFQETQYF. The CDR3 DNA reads TGTGCCAGCAGGGGGGACTTCCAAGAGACCCAGTACTTC.

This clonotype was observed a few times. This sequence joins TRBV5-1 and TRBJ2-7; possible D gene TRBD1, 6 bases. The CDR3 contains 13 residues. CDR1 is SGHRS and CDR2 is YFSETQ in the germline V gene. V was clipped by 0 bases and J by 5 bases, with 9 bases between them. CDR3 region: CASSLGGPNEQYF. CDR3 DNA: TGCGCCAGCAGCTTGGGGGGGCCCAACGAGCAGTACTTC. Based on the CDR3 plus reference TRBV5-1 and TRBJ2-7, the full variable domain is KAGVTQTPRYLIKTRGQQVTLSCSPISGHRSVSWYQQTPGQGLQFLFEYFSETQRNKGNFPGRFSGRQFSNSRSEMNVSTLELGDSALYLCASSLGGPNEQYFGPGTRLTVT.

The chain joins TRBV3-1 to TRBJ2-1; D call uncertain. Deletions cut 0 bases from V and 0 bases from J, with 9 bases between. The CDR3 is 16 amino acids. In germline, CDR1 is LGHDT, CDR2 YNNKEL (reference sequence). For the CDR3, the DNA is TGTGCCAGCAGCCAAGATATAGAAAGCTCCTACAATGAGCAGTTCTTC. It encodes CASSQDIESSYNEQFF.

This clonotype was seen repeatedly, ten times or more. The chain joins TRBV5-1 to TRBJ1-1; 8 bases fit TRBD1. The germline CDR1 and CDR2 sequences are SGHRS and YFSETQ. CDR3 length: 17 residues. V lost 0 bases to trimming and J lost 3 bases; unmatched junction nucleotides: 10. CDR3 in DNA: TGCGCCAGCAGCTTGGGTTTGGGGACAGGCGTCCACACTGAAGCTTTCTTT. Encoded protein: CASSLGLGTGVHTEAFF.

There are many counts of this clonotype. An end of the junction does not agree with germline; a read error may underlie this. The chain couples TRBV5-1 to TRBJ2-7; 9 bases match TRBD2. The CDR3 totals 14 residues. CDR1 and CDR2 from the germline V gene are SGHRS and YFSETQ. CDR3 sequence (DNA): TGTGCCAGCAGTCTGGCTAGCGGGGACTACGAGCAGTACTTC. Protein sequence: CASSLASGDYEQYF.

The CDR3 spells CASAGGQGAADTQYF. The CDR3 DNA sequence: TGTGCCAGCGCTGGGGGACAGGGGGCTGCAGATACGCAGTATTTT. The chain links TRBV6-6 to TRBJ2-3, with 12 positions matching TRBD1. The junction had 7 bases not matched to a gene; V was cut back by 8 bases and J by 4 bases. The CDR3 is made up of 15 amino acids. The germline V gene encodes CDR1 MNHNY and CDR2 SVGAGI (reference sequence).

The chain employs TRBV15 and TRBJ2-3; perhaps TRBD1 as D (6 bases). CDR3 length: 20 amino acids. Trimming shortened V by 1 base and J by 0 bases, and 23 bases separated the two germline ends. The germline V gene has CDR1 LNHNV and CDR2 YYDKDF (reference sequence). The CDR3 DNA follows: TGTGCCACCAGCAGAGGCACTTACAGGGAATTGGTGACGAGCACAGATACGCAGTATTTT. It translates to CATSRGTYRELVTSTDTQYF.

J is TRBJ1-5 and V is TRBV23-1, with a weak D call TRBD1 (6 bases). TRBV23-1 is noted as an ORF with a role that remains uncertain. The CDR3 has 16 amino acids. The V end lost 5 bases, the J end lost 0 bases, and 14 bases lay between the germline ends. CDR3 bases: TGCGCCAGCAGTTACCCACAGGGTTATAGCAATCAGCCCCAGCATTTT. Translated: CASSYPQGYSNQPQHF.

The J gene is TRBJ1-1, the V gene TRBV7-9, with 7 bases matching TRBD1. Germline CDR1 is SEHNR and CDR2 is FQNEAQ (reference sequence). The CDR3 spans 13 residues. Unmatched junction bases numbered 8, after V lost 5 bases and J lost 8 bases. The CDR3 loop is CASSRGGPVEAFF. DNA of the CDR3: TGTGCCAGCAGCCGAGGGGGCCCCGTAGAAGCTTTCTTT.

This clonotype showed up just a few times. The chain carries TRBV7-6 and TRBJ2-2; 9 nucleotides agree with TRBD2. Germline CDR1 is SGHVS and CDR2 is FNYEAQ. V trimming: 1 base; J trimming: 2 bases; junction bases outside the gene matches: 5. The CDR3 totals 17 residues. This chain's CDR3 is CASSLDGGRVNTGELFF. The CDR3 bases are TGTGCCAGCAGCTTAGACGGCGGGAGGGTTAACACCGGGGAGCTGTTTTTT. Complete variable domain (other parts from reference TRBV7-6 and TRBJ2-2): GAGVSQSPRYKVTKRGQDVALRCDPISGHVSLYWYRQALGQGPEFLTYFNYEAQQDKSGLPNDRFSAERPEGSISTLTIQRTEQRDSAMYRCASSLDGGRVNTGELFFGEGSRLTVL.

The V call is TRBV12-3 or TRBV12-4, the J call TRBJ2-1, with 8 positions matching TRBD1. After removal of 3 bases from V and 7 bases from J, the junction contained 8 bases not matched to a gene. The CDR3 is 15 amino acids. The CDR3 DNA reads TGTGCCAGCAGTTTTCGCCGAGGACAGGGAAATGAGCAGTTCTTC. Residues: CASSFRRGQGNEQFF.

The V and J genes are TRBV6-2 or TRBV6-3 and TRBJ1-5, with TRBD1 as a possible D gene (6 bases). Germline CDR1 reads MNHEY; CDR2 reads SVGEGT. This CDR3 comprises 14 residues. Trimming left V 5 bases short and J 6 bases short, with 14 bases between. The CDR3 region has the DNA TGTGCCAGCAGTACACAGGGCTTGGGTCAGCCCCAGCATTTT. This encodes CASSTQGLGQPQHF.

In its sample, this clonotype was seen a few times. CDR3 in DNA: TGCGCCAGCAGCGCACAGGTTTCTAGCACAGATACGCAGTATTTT. Its protein product is CASSAQVSSTDTQYF. This sequence joins TRBV5-1 and TRBJ2-3, with TRBD1 as a possible D gene (5 bases). Germline V gene sequence: CDR1 SGHRS, CDR2 YFSETQ. V lost 4 bases and J 0 bases, leaving 12 bases between the germline ends. The CDR3 extends over 15 amino acids.

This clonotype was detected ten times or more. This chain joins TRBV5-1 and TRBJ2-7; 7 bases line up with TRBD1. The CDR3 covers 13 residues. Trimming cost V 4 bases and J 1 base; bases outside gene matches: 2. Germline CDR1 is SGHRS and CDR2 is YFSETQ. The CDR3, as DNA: TGCGCCAGCAGCAAGACAGGGTCCTACGAGCAGTACTTC. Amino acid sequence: CASSKTGSYEQYF.

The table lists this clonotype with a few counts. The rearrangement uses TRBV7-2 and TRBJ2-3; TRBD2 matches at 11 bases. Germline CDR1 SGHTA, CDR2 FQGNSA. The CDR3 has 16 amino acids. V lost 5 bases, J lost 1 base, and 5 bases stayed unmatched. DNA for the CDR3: TGTGCCAGCAGCCCGGGACTAGCGGTTCGCACAGATACGCAGTATTTT. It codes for CASSPGLAVRTDTQYF.

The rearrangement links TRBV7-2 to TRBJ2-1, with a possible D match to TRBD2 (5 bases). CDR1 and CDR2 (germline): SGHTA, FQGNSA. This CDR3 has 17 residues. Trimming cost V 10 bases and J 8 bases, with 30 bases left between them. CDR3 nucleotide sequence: TGTGCCATTTCGAAACCACTGACCTCTCGACGGGGTTATGAGCAGTTCTTC. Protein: CAISKPLTSRRGYEQFF.

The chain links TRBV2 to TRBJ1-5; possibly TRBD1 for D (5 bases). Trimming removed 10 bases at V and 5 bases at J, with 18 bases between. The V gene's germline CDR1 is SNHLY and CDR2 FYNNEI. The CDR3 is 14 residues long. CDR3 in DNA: TGTGCCACGTCAAGGGACGCCCAGGATCAGCCCCAGCATTTT. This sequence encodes CATSRDAQDQPQHF.

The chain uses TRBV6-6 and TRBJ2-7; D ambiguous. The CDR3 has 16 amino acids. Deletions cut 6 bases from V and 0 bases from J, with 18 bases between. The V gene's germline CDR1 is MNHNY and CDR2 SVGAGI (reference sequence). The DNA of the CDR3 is TGTGCCAGCAGCCTACCCTCCGAGGATAGCTCCTACGAGCAGTACTTC. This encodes CASSLPSEDSSYEQYF.

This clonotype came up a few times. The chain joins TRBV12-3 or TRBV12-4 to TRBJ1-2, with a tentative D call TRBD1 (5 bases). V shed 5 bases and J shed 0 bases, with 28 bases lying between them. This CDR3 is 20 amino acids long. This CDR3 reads CASSRHPLPGGGATNYGYTF. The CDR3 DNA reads TGTGCCAGCAGTCGACATCCCCTCCCCGGGGGGGGTGCGACTAACTATGGCTACACCTTC.

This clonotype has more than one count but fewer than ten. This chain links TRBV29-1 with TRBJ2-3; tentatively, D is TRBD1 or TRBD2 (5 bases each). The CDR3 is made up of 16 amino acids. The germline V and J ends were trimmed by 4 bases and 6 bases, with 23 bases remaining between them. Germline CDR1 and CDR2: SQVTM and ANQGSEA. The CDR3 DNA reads TGCAGCGTTGGGTCCTTGGGGGTTTCTGTTCTGGATACGCAGTATTTT. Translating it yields CSVGSLGVSVLDTQYF.

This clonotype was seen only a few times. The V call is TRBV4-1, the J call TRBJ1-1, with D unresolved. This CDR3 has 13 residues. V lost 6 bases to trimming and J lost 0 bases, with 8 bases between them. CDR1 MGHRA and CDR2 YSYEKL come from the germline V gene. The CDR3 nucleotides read TGCGCCAGCAGACAGTCCCTGAACACTGAAGCTTTCTTT. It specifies CASRQSLNTEAFF.